This T cell receptor beta chain was identified in a study of cytomegalovirus exposure and HLA in healthy donors (dated by TCRdb to about 2017). About the investigation overall: A later analysis indicated that the 95 to 150 validation repertoires were generated on the platform also employed for the 666 repertoires of the first cohort. The aim of the study was to test whether cataloging public T cell receptors could identify signatures of past pathogen exposure. The study combined high-throughput TCR immunosequencing, statistical association of individual TCRs with disease status, and machine learning to predict cytomegalovirus infection status. In addition to the first cohort of hundreds of subjects, a separate validation cohort of 120 different subjects was used.

The donors belonged to the validation cohort of over a hundred subjects, which was separate from the approximately 700-subject first cohort. Concerning this clone itself: Its antigen specificity is not known. Qualities for individual bases were not recorded, and no much larger clone is one base off.

General findings and caveats noted by the study authors: The classifier was reported to diagnose cytomegalovirus status with high specificity and sensitivity in both the original and validation cohorts. Subsequent analysis determined that TCRs grouped into clusters in the first cohort also showed a tendency toward co-occurrence across the 120 or so validation repertoires, and roughly 94% of cluster scores exceeded 0. The study gave a list of 150 to 200 TCR beta chains associated with cytomegalovirus. It was suggested by the authors that the approach could potentially be generalized to other disease states and immunological phenotypes. A later analysis lacked HLA typing for the validation cohort, so it scored co-occurrence in that cohort across all 120 repertoires. In vitro tests confirmed that a few of the cytomegalovirus-associated TCR beta chains recognize cytomegalovirus antigens. Across donors, most TCR sequences were observed very rarely, whereas some public TCRs were present in many individuals.

CDR1 and CDR2, per the germline V gene, are SGHTA and FQGTGA. The CDR3 numbers 15 residues from cysteine through phenylalanine. This entry keeps only the CDR3 DNA: 45 bases, framed from base 1. V ends up 0 bases short and J 6 bases short, with an unmatched junction base count of 4. The library relied on the immunoSEQ multiplex PCR assay. In the authors' own workflow: A statistical classification framework was developed to diagnose cytomegalovirus status using the catalog of TCR beta chain sequences. TCRdb carries this immuneACCESS record with in-frame sequences only. Its versions omit some clonotypes, under half of them owing to an unresolved V gene in the studies checked, with the rest unexplained. V and J calls and clone size are as listed in that table; D and trimming were resolved from the DNA. The sample records fewer than 350,000 clones, 88% of which are singletons. Together, the top ten hold about 0.99% of the sample.

Sequencing input: PBMCs. The V gene is TRBV7-3 and the J gene is TRBJ2-1, with 8 bases in between that match TRBD2. This clonotype originated in a woman younger than 35 in good health and CMV-seronegative. CDR3 protein: CASSLTGTRGNEQFF. The nucleotide sequence reads as follows: TGTGCCAGCAGCTTAACCGGGACTAGAGGCAATGAGCAGTTCTTC.